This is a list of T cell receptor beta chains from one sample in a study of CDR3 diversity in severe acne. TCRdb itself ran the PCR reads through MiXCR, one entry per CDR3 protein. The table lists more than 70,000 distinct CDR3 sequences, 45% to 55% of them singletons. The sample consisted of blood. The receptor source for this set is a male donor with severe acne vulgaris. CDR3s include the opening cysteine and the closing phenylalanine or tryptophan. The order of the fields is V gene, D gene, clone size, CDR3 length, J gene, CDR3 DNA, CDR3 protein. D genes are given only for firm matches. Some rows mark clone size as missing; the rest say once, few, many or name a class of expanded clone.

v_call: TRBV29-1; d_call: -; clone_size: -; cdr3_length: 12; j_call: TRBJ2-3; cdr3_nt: TGCAGCCCCCGTGAGTGGGGGGGCACGCAGTATTTT; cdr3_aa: CSPREWGGTQYF
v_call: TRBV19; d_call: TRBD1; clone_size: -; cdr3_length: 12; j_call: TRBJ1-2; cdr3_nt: TGTGCCAGTAGCGGGACAGGGAATGGCTACACCTTC; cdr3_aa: CASSGTGNGYTF
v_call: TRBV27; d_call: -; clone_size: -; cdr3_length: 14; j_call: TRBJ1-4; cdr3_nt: TGTGCCAGCCAGGCCCGGGGGGCGGGTGAAAAACTGTTTTTT; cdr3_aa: CASQARGAGEKLFF
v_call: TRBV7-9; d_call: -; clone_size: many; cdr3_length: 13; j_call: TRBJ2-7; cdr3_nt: TGTGCCAGCAGCTTAGGTCGGTTCCGGGAGCAGTACTTC; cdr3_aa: CASSLGRFREQYF
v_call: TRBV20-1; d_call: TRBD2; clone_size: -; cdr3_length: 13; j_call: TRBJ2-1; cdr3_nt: TGCAGTGTACTAGCGGGAGTCTACAATGAGCAGTTCTTC; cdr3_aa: CSVLAGVYNEQFF
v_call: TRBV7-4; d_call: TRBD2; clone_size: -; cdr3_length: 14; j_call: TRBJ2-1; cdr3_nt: TGTGCCAGCAGTGTTAGCGGGATTTACGATGAGCAGTTCTTC; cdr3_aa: CASSVSGIYDEQFF
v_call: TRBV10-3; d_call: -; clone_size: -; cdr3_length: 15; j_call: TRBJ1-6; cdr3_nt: TGTGCCATCAGTGACTCGGTCCGGAGCCACGGAACCCTCCACTTT; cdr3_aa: CAISDSVRSHGTLHF
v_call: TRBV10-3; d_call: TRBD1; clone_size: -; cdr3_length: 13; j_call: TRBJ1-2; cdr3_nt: TGTGCCATTCCGGACAGGGGGGTCGATGGCTACACCTTC; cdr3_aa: CAIPDRGVDGYTF
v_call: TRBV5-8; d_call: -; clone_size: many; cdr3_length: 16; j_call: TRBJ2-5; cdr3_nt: TGTGCCAGCAGCCCGGGACAAACTAAACCGCAAGAGACCCAGTACTTC; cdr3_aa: CASSPGQTKPQETQYF
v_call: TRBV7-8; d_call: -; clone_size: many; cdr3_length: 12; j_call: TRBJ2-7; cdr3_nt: TGTGCCAGCGGGACTCGGCACTACGAGCAGTACTTC; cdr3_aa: CASGTRHYEQYF
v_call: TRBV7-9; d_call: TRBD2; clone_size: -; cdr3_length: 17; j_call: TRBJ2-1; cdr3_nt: TGTGCCAGCAGCTTAGGTCGCAGCGGGAGGGTGTACAATGAGCAGTTCTTC; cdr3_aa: CASSLGRSGRVYNEQFF